This TCR beta chain was captured by sequencing in a study of CD8 T cells in ankylosing spondylitis. Study-level findings and limits: Significant enrichment of disease-linked clones was reported in matched ankylosing spondylitis synovial fluid. Characteristic of ankylosing spondylitis blood, it appeared, was a TCR beta motif comprising roughly eight highly homologous variants.

TCR beta libraries were made by quantitative 5'-RACE with molecular barcodes. Via MiXCR, TCRdb re-called the 5' RACE reads, giving one row per CDR3 protein. The table records around 450,000 distinct CDR3 sequences, roughly 25% of them present only once. As concerns this clonotype: As yet, its antigen is unknown.

Input material: blood, either unsorted or a sorted T cell fraction (not recorded which). The receptor comes from a male donor with ankylosing spondylitis.

CDR3 nucleotides: TGTGCCAGCAGGACAGGGGAGTTGGATAATTCACCCCTCCACTTT. Its protein is CASRTGELDNSPLHF. The chain couples TRBV2 to TRBJ1-6, with 8 nucleotides matching TRBD1. Germline CDR1 and CDR2: SNHLY and FYNNEI. V shed 6 bases, J shed 5 bases, and the junction held 6 bases outside the gene matches. This CDR3 is built from 15 residues.